This T cell receptor beta chain was profiled in a study of blood T cells in healthy people across ages (dated by TCRdb to between 2014 and 2017). Study-wide context: In model experiments, roughly one uniquely barcoded TCR beta cDNA molecule per two T cells was captured by template switching. The study measured age-related changes in TCR beta repertoire diversity using deep sequencing normalized with unique cDNA molecular identifiers. Donors were grouped into four age groups: young (average roughly 17 years), middle-aged (over 35), aged (62) and long-lived (just over 80). To avoid experimental bias, donors of different ages were randomly spread across the sequencing lanes. Using the same blood draw, the study looked at two additional independent replicas of 1 million unique cDNA reads for two donors, one aged 18 to 30 and the other aged 80 or older. Study-level results and caveats: Observed TCR beta diversity correlated strongly with the percentage of naive T cells measured by flow cytometry. The long-lived group showed more naive CD4+ T cells, fewer expanded clones and increased TCR diversity than the aged group, suggesting age selection. Estimates of total diversity based on one million sequenced T cells were considered lower bounds and underestimates. Since profiling was done on bulk unsorted PBMCs, naive and antigen-experienced compartments could not be conclusively compared. Because donor CMV infection status was unknown, age-related changes in expanded clonotypes were potentially confounded. As age increased, observed TCR beta diversity per million T cells dropped in a roughly linear way, and a significant reduction was already evident by age around 41.

Its CDR3 holds 18 amino acids, cysteine through phenylalanine. The CDR3 DNA has 54 bases and is translated from base 1. V is reduced by 0 bases and J by 1 base, leaving a spacing of 18 bases between them. Looking up the germline V gene yields CDR1 SGHRS and CDR2 YFSETQ. Donors were a few dozen systemically healthy Caucasian individuals from Russia aged roughly 6 to 90 years. Roughly 10 milliliters of peripheral blood were drawn from each donor into EDTA-treated Vacutainer tubes. Ficoll-Paque density-gradient centrifugation was used to isolate PBMCs, with at least 7 million obtained per sample. Total RNA was extracted from PBMCs with Trizol reagent, with at least 5 micrograms obtained per sample. The percentages of naive CD45RAhigh/CD27high T cells were determined by flow cytometry on a PBMC aliquot from every donor. Libraries were constructed by 5' RACE. TCRdb names Illumina HiSeq 2500 as the instrument used. A second PCR of roughly 7 to 11 cycles was performed with a sample-barcoded 5' primer and a J-beta primer mix. A unique molecular identifier was introduced onto each TCR beta cDNA molecule by a template-switch 5' adaptor carrying 12 random nucleotides. Each sample yielded at least 2.5 million CDR3-containing paired-end reads. First-strand cDNA synthesis was performed from all RNA using the Mint cDNA synthesis kit, with priming by a TRBC-specific oligonucleotide. After uracil-DNA glycosylase treatment, a first 18-cycle PCR used universal primers M1SS and BC2_uni_R on all cDNA. Concerning the study's data processing: Normalization of each sample was performed by random selection of 1 million high-quality reads, each carrying a distinct molecular identifier. Instead of being binned into consensus sequences, reads with shared molecular identifiers were discarded. MiTCR, set to a Q25 quality threshold and the strictest error-elimination algorithm, was used for CDR3 identification, clonotype clustering and error correction. Lower-bound total TCR beta diversity was estimated with a nonparametric unseen species model using Euler transformation. TCRdb applied fastp at Q25 and MiXCR to the public reads, then kept only in-frame beta chains. Rows merge per CDR3 protein into single entries with the most common DNA and genes. None of the V and J calls come from the authors' own analysis; TCRdb made them. This sample holds approximately 1.5 million distinct CDR3 sequences; around 35% were observed only once. Together, the top ten hold around 11% of the sample.

Points on this clonotype: Which antigen it targets is not known. Within one base of it there is no much larger clone, and no base qualities were kept.

This TCR was recovered from a woman aged 25 to 39 in good health. Rearrangement joined TRBV5-1 to TRBJ2-3; matching of 7 bases hints at TRBD1 as the D gene. Material for sequencing was blood. CDR3 region: CASSLAGWRGQRTDTQYF. The DNA sequence reads TGCGCCAGCAGCTTGGCCGGCTGGAGGGGGCAACGCACAGATACGCAGTATTTT.